This TCR beta chain was identified during a study of early T cells in non-severe SARS-CoV-2 infection. Study-wide context: Investigators sequenced bulk RNA drawn from unsorted whole blood, and chains remained unpaired. General study findings and limits: Clonotype matching in VDJdb favored anti-spike CD8 responses and did not capture private and CD4 specificities.

The CDR3 sequence is 11 residues long. This clonotype came up a few times. Its antigen is not identified. The library protocol tagged individual cDNA molecules with unique molecular identifiers. TCRdb re-derived calls from the 5' RACE reads in MiXCR, one entry per CDR3 protein. The table records roughly 64,000 distinct CDR3 sequences, about an eighth of them present only once. Sequencing was performed on whole blood. The V gene is TRBV21-1, the J gene TRBJ1-2. TRBV21-1 is noted as a pseudogene. The TCR was taken from an adult who was a healthcare worker with PCR-confirmed SARS-CoV-2 infection or an uninfected control (not recorded which). CDR3 in amino acids: CASWTYYGYTF. As DNA, the CDR3 is TGTGCCAGCTGGACTTACTATGGCTACACCTTC.